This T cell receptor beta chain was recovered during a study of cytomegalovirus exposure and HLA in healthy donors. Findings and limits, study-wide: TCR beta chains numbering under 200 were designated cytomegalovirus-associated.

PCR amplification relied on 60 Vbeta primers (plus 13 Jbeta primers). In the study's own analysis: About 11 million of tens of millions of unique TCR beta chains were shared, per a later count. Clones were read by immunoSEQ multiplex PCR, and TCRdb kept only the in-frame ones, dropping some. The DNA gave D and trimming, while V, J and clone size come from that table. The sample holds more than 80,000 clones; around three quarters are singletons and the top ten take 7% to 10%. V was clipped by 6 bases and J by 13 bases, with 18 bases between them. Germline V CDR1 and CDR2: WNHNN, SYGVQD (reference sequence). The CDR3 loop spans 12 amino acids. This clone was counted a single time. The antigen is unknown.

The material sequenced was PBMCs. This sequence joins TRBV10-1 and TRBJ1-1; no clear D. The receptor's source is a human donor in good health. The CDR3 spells CASSPSAFAGFF. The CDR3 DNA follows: TGCGCCAGCAGCCCATCGGCCTTCGCGGGTTTCTTT.